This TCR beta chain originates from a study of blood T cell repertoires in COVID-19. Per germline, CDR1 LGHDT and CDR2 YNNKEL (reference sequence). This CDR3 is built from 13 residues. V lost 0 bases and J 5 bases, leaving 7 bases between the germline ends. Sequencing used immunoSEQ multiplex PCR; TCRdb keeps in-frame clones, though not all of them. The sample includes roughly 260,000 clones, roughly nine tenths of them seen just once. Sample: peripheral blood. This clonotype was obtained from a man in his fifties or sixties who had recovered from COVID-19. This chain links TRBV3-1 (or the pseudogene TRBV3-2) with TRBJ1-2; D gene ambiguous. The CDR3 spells CASSQDTGYGYTF. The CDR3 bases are TGTGCCAGCAGCCAAGATACGGGTTATGGCTACACCTTC.